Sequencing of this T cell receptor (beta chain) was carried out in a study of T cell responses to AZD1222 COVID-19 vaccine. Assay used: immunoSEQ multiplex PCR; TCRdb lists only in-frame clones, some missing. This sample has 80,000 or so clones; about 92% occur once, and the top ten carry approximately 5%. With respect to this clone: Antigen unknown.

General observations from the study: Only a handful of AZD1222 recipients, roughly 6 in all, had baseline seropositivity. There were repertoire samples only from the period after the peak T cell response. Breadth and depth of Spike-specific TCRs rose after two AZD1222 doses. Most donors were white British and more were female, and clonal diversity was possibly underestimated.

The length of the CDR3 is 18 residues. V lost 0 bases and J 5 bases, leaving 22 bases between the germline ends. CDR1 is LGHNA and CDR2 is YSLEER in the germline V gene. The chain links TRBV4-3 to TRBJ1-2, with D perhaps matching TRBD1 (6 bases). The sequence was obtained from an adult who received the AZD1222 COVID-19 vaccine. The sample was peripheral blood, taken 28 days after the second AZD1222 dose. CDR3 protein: CASSQDTVGGRGGYGYTF. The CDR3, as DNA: TGCGCCAGCAGCCAAGACACTGTCGGGGGGCGAGGGGGTTATGGCTACACCTTC.